This T cell receptor beta chain was identified during a study of cytomegalovirus exposure and HLA in healthy donors. Study as a whole: Earlier results showed 90 million to 120 million unique TCR beta sequences derived from roughly 200 million T cells. General study findings and limits: As was reported, the HLA-A and HLA-B alleles of most subjects were accurately predicted from TCR beta sequences.

This clone was detected once. The antigen remains undetermined. Both 60 Vbeta primers and 13 Jbeta primers went into the PCR. As originally analysed: Later, tens of millions of unique TCR beta chains were counted in an analysis, and some 10 million of them were shared. Profiling relied on immunoSEQ multiplex PCR, and the TCRdb table lists in-frame clones only, not all of them. The DNA gave D and trimming, while V, J and clone size come from that table. The sample lists some 84,000 clones, around 77% occurring once. This CDR3 has 14 amino acids. From germline, CDR1 is SGHDN and CDR2 FVKESK. V trimming: 4 bases; J trimming: 5 bases; junction bases outside the gene matches: 7.

The rearrangement joins TRBV14 to TRBJ2-5, with 7 bases that match TRBD2. This clonotype was obtained from a boy between 10 and 17 years old in good health and CMV-seronegative. The specimen was PBMCs. The CDR3 coding sequence is TGTGCCAGCAGCCCCTTGGGACTACCGGAGACCCAGTACTTC. It specifies CASSPLGLPETQYF. Full variable domain (remainder filled in from reference TRBV14 and TRBJ2-5): EAGVTQFPSHSVIEKGQTVTLRCDPISGHDNLYWYRRVMGKEIKFLLHFVKESKQDESGMPNNRFLAERTGGTYSTLKVQPAELEDSGVYFCASSPLGLPETQYFGPGTRLLVL.